What follows are 21 T cell receptor beta chains derived from one specimen sequenced in a study of early T cells in non-severe SARS-CoV-2 infection. TCRdb independently ran MiXCR on the 5' RACE reads; one entry per CDR3 protein. The sample yields about 61,000 distinct CDR3 sequences, more than 9% seen once. The sequencing input was whole blood. The receptors originated from an adult who was a healthcare worker with PCR-confirmed SARS-CoV-2 infection or an uninfected control (not recorded which).

This chain uses TRBV6-6 with TRBJ2-3; tentative D call: TRBD2 (5 bases). V lost 7 bases and J 4 bases, leaving 6 bases between the germline ends. There are 11 residues in the CDR3. Germline CDR1 MNHNY, CDR2 SVGAGI (reference sequence). The CDR3 sequence: CASIASDTQYF. The CDR3 region has the DNA TGTGCCAGCATAGCGTCAGATACGCAGTATTTT.

At least ten counts were recorded for this clonotype. The chain employs TRBV7-9 and TRBJ2-2; D call uncertain. The germline V gene encodes CDR1 SEHNR and CDR2 FQNEAQ (reference sequence). This CDR3 spans 13 amino acids. V lost 7 bases to trimming and J lost 5 bases, with 11 bases between them. The chain's CDR3 is CASTLTLTGELFF. The CDR3, as DNA: TGTGCCAGCACCTTGACGCTGACCGGGGAGCTGTTTTTT.

This clonotype appeared many times. The chain uses TRBV7-8 and TRBJ2-1; no definite D call. The V end lost 0 bases, the J end lost 2 bases, and 11 bases lay between the germline ends. Germline assignment: CDR1 SGHVS and CDR2 FQNEAQ. The CDR3 is 16 residues long. This CDR3 reads CASSLALTSPYNEQFF. The CDR3, as DNA: TGTGCCAGCAGCTTAGCGCTAACTTCTCCCTACAATGAGCAGTTCTTC.

This clonotype was seen once. V and J are TRBV12-3 or TRBV12-4 and TRBJ1-4, with D uncertain. Trimming took off 6 bases at V and 8 bases at J, with 7 bases between the two ends. This CDR3 has 11 residues. For the CDR3, the DNA is TGTGCCAGCAGAACCGAGGAAAAACTGTTTTTT. Its protein product is CASRTEEKLFF.

This clonotype was counted only a few times. This chain links TRBV5-1 with TRBJ2-1; 10 bases align to TRBD1. The CDR3 extends over 13 amino acids. Losses at the gene ends were 4 bases for V and 7 bases for J; bases not matched to a gene: 2. CDR1 and CDR2 from the germline V gene are SGHRS and YFSETQ. The CDR3 loop reads CASSQGQGNEQFF. The CDR3 DNA follows: TGCGCCAGCAGCCAGGGACAGGGGAATGAGCAGTTCTTC.

The rearrangement uses TRBV28 and TRBJ2-6; D not resolved. V gave up 7 bases and J gave up 1 base, with 8 bases separating them. The V gene's germline CDR1 is MDHEN and CDR2 SYDVKM. This CDR3 comprises 14 residues. CDR3 in amino acids: CASMTRSGANVLTF. In nucleotides, the CDR3 is TGTGCCAGCATGACCCGGTCTGGGGCCAACGTCCTGACTTTC.

The chain joins TRBV4-2 to TRBJ1-4; possible D gene TRBD1, 6 bases. This CDR3 region has 15 residues. From germline, CDR1 is LGHNA and CDR2 YNFKEQ. The germline V and J ends were trimmed by 4 bases and 8 bases, with 17 bases remaining between them. CDR3 sequence reads: CASSPNGQGREKLFF. In nucleotides, the CDR3 is TGTGCCAGCAGCCCAAACGGGCAGGGGAGAGAAAAACTGTTTTTT.

This clonotype came up a few times. V gene TRBV7-2 combines with J gene TRBJ2-2; tentatively, D is TRBD1 (6 bases). V was pared by 1 base and J by 0 bases, with 9 bases between. Germline V CDR1 and CDR2: SGHTA, FQGNSA. This CDR3 has 16 amino acids. CDR3 bases: TGTGCCAGCAGCTTAGGAGGGGGATCGAACACCGGGGAGCTGTTTTTT. This codes for CASSLGGGSNTGELFF.

In this sample, this clonotype turned up a few times. CDR3 loop: CAWSVVQETQYF. The CDR3 nucleotides read TGTGCCTGGAGTGTTGTTCAAGAGACCCAGTACTTC. V is TRBV30 and J is TRBJ2-5, with D hard to call. The CDR3 totals 12 residues. V lost 0 bases, J lost 2 bases, and 4 bases lay in between. CDR1 is GTSNPN, CDR2 SVGIG, per germline (reference sequence).

The chain is built from TRBV20-1 and TRBJ2-1; 7 bases align to TRBD2. Germline CDR1 is DFQATT and CDR2 is SNEGSKA (reference sequence). The CDR3 is 12 amino acids. The V and J ends lost 4 bases and 10 bases, in that order; junction bases with no gene match: 7. The CDR3, as DNA: TGCAGTGCTATTCGAGCGGGAAGCGAGCAGTTCTTC. Amino acids: CSAIRAGSEQFF.

This clonotype showed up just a few times. The V call is TRBV12-3 or TRBV12-4, the J call TRBJ1-1; 8 bases map to TRBD1. The CDR3 has 13 residues. V lost 5 bases, J lost 6 bases, and 5 bases stayed unmatched. CDR3 in DNA: TGTGCCAGCAGTGATGACAGGGGCGCTGAAGCTTTCTTT. Its translation is CASSDDRGAEAFF.

This clonotype was counted only a few times. A junction boundary mismatches the germline segment, possibly from a read error. The chain links TRBV2 to TRBJ1-6; 9 bases match TRBD1. This CDR3 is 16 amino acids long. The V gene's germline CDR1 is SNHLY and CDR2 FYNNEI. CDR3 nucleotide sequence: TGTGCCAGCAGAGAAGCCGGGACAGGGTCCGGTTCACCCCTCCACTTT. Translated, it gives CASREAGTGSGSPLHF.

The V and J genes are TRBV30 and TRBJ2-1; a possible D gene is TRBD2 (6 bases). Germline V lookup: CDR1 GTSNPN, CDR2 SVGIG (reference sequence). The V end was cut by 0 bases, the J end by 1 base, with 10 bases between. The CDR3 consists of 15 residues. DNA for the CDR3: TGTGCCTGGAGTGTAAGCGGGTGGTCCTACAATGAGCAGTTCTTC. This encodes CAWSVSGWSYNEQFF.

Ten or more counts support this clonotype. The chain recombines TRBV20-1 with TRBJ2-2; D remains ambiguous. V lost 4 bases and J 1 base, leaving 7 bases between the germline ends. Looked up from germline, CDR1 is DFQATT and CDR2 is SNEGSKA (reference sequence). CDR3 length: 13 residues. The CDR3 loop reads CSAKELNTGELFF. In nucleotides, the CDR3 is TGCAGTGCTAAAGAACTGAACACCGGGGAGCTGTTTTTT.

Ten or more counts support this clonotype. The chain links TRBV6-6 to TRBJ1-3, with 8 bases aligning to TRBD1. The CDR3 covers 15 residues. The V gene end was trimmed by 5 bases and the J gene end by 4 bases; junction bases not matched to a gene: 7. Germline lookup yields CDR1 MNHNY and CDR2 SVGAGI (reference sequence). CDR3 in DNA: TGTGCCAGCAGTCCGTCGACAGGGGCAGGAAACACCATATATTTT. Translation gives CASSPSTGAGNTIYF.

This clonotype showed up just a few times. The rearrangement links TRBV2 to TRBJ2-7, with D perhaps TRBD1 (5 bases). CDR1 and CDR2 (germline): SNHLY, FYNNEI. V was trimmed by 3 bases and J by 6 bases, leaving 12 bases between them. The CDR3 runs to 13 residues. CDR3 residues: CASSDQGFGEQYV. CDR3 in DNA: TGTGCCAGCAGTGATCAGGGATTTGGCGAGCAGTACGTC.

This chain uses TRBV7-3 with TRBJ2-7, with D perhaps matching TRBD1 (6 bases). Between the trimmed V and J ends, which lost 2 bases and 1 base, there was a span of 9 bases. The V gene's germline CDR1 is SGHTA and CDR2 FQGTGA. The CDR3 totals 14 residues. The CDR3 DNA sequence: TGTGCCAGCAGCTTATTGGGGGCTTCCTACGAGCAGTACGTC. Translating it yields CASSLLGASYEQYV.

A few counts support this clonotype. This sequence joins TRBV12-3 or TRBV12-4 and TRBJ1-5; D not certain. V was pared by 2 bases and J by 7 bases, with 9 bases between. CDR3 size: 13 residues. The CDR3 sequence is CASSLSEDQPQHF. As DNA, the CDR3 is TGTGCCAGCAGTTTAAGCGAGGACCAGCCCCAGCATTTT.

This clonotype was detected ten times or more. The chain joins TRBV6-6 to TRBJ1-1; TRBD1 agrees at 7 bases. Germline values: CDR1 MNHNY, CDR2 SVGAGI (reference sequence). V was pared by 2 bases and J by 3 bases, with 9 bases of the junction left unmatched. The CDR3 runs to 16 residues. The CDR3 DNA reads TGTGCCAGCAGTTACGCCCTGGCAGGGGGGGACACTGAAGCTTTCTTT. Translation: CASSYALAGGDTEAFF.

V is TRBV7-6 and J is TRBJ1-2; perhaps TRBD1 as D (6 bases). V lost 5 bases and J 1 base, leaving 8 bases between the germline ends. From germline, CDR1 is SGHVS and CDR2 FNYEAQ. The CDR3 totals 13 residues. CDR3 coding DNA: TGTGCCAGCAGCACGGACAGTAACTATGGCTACACCTTC. It encodes CASSTDSNYGYTF.

The J gene is TRBJ2-2, the V gene TRBV11-3; D remains unclear. CDR1 and CDR2 (germline): SGHNT, YENEEA. This CDR3 comprises 16 residues. V shed 3 bases and J shed 4 bases, with 15 bases lying between them. CDR3 amino acids: CASSFGYGRATGELFF. CDR3 coding DNA: TGTGCCAGCAGCTTCGGATATGGCCGGGCCACCGGGGAGCTGTTTTTT.